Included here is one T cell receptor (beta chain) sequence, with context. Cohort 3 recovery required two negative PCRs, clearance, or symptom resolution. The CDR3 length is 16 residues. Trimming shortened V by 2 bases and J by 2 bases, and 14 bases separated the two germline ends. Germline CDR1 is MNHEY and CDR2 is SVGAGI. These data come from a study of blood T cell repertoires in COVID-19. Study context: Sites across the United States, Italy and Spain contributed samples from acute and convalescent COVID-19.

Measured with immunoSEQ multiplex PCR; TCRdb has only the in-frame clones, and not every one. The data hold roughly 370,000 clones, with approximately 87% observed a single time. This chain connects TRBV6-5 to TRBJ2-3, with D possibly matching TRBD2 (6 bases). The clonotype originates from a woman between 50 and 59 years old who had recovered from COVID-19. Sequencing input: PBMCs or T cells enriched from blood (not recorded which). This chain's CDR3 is CASSYLTGVNTDTQYF. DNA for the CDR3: TGTGCCAGCAGTTACCTGACGGGGGTAAACACAGATACGCAGTATTTT.